This record concerns one T cell receptor beta chain sequence. What it recognizes is unknown. This entry belongs to a study of monozygotic twins with inflammatory bowel disease. Study results and limitations: Inverse Simpson values showed less TCRbeta diversity in IBD patients than in their healthy co-twins. IBD patients, compared with healthy twins, shared fewer clonotypes with others (especially with disease activity).

Whole blood, unsorted for T cells, was the source of total RNA. This CDR3 contains 13 residues. Template switching introduced UMIs that contain a 6-nucleotide sample barcode. TCRdb derives one entry per CDR3 protein from the 5' RACE reads, leaving out DNA. The ten top clones account for around 7.6%, within a sample of 210,000 or so distinct CDR3 sequences. This clonotype was obtained from a human donor with ulcerative colitis or Crohn's disease, or a healthy co-twin of an affected twin (not recorded which). The rearrangement links TRBV12-3 or TRBV12-4 to TRBJ1-1. The sequenced sample was blood. Here the CDR3 reads CASSLALWSEAFF.